The 5 T cell receptor beta chains below were found in one sample sequenced in a study of shared clonotypes between healthy human individuals. Naive CD8 cells comprised CD45RO-negative, CCR7-positively selected cells, excluding terminally differentiated effector memory CD45RA+ cells. This table comes from immunoSEQ multiplex PCR, and its TCRdb copy is limited to in-frame clones, with some not included. The sample holds around 2,100,000 clones, about 95% seen once. Specimen: naive CD8+ T cells sorted from blood. These receptors were collected from a man aged 18 to 30 in good health.

The chain couples TRBV6-5 to TRBJ2-7; D may be TRBD2 (5 bases). The V gene's germline CDR1 is MNHEY and CDR2 SVGAGI. The V gene lost 0 bases and the J gene lost 6 bases, with 9 bases spanning the gap. The CDR3 contains 13 residues. The chain's CDR3 is CASSYSIGVEQYF. CDR3 nucleotide sequence: TGTGCCAGCAGTTACTCGATCGGGGTCGAGCAGTACTTC.

This clone was counted a single time. J is TRBJ2-5 and V is TRBV28; the D is unclear. The V end lost 4 bases, the J end lost 4 bases, and 7 bases lay between the germline ends. CDR3 length: 12 amino acids. The germline V gene encodes CDR1 MDHEN and CDR2 SYDVKM. The CDR3 sequence is CASSSFGETQYF. Written as DNA, the CDR3 is TGTGCCAGCAGTTCCTTTGGAGAGACCCAGTACTTC.

The gene calls are TRBV6-5 and TRBJ1-1, with D perhaps matching TRBD1 (5 bases). CDR3 length equals 14 residues. The V and J ends lost 7 bases and 4 bases respectively, with 16 bases between them. Germline CDR1 MNHEY, CDR2 SVGAGI. CDR3: CASTPQGGRTEAFF. The CDR3 bases are TGTGCCAGCACCCCCCAGGGAGGACGCACTGAAGCTTTCTTT.

The rearrangement links TRBV5-6 to TRBJ1-1; TRBD1 is a possible D gene (6 bases). V shed 2 bases and J shed 3 bases, with 14 bases lying between them. The germline CDR1 and CDR2 sequences are SGHDT and YYEEEE. The CDR3 runs to 15 residues. Here the CDR3 DNA reads TGTGCCAGCAGCTTTGGCCAGGGGTGGGACACTGAAGCTTTCTTT. Its translation is CASSFGQGWDTEAFF.

The V gene is TRBV29-1, the J gene TRBJ2-7; the D call may be TRBD1 or TRBD2 (6 bases each). V was clipped by 8 bases and J by 0 bases, with 20 bases between them. The CDR3 is 15 amino acids. Germline V gene sequence: CDR1 SQVTM, CDR2 ANQGSEA. The CDR3 nucleotides read TGCAGCATTTGCGGGACCCGGGACAACTCCTACGAGCAGTACTTC. Residues: CSICGTRDNSYEQYF.